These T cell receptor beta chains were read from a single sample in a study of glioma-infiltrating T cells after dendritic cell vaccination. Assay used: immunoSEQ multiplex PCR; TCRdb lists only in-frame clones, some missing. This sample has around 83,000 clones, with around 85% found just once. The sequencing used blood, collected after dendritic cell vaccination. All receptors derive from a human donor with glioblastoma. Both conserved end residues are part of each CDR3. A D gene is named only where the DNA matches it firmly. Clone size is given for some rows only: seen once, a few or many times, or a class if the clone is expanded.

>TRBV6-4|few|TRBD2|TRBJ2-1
TGTGCCAGCAGCTCACTAGCGGGGGGGTACAATGAGCAGTTCTTC
CASSSLAGGYNEQFF
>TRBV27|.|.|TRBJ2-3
TGTGCCAGCAGTCCATCAGGGTTGACAGATACGCAGTATTTT
CASSPSGLTDTQYF
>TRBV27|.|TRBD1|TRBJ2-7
TGTGCCAGCAGACTGGGACAGGGGGCGGGCGAGCAGTACTTC
CASRLGQGAGEQYF
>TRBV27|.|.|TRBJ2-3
TGTGCCAGCAATGCCCGAGGAGGGGATACGCAGTATTTT
CASNARGGDTQYF
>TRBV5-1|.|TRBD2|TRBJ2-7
TGCGCCAGCAGCTCAGGGACTAGCGGGAGTGGACCCTACGAGCAGTACTTC
CASSSGTSGSGPYEQYF
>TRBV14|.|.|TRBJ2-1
TGTGCCAGCAGCCAAAGTTGGGCGGGTGAGCAGTTCTTC
CASSQSWAGEQFF
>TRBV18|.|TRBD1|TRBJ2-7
TGTGCCAGCTCACCGGACTCCGGGACAGGAGACTACGAGCAGTACTTC
CASSPDSGTGDYEQYF
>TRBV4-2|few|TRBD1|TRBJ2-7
TGTGCCAGCAGCACCGGACAGGGCCTTTCCTACGAGCAGTACTTC
CASSTGQGLSYEQYF
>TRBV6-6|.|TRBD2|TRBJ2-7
TGTGCGTCGCGGGACGGGGGGATCTACGAGCAGTACTTC
CASRDGGIYEQYF
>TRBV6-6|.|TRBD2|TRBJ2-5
TGTGCCAGCAGATCCGGGACTAGCGGGCAAGAGACCCAGTACTTC
CASRSGTSGQETQYF
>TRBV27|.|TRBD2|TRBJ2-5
TGTGCCAGCAGTTTGGGGATAGCGGGAGTTGAGACCCAGTACTTC
CASSLGIAGVETQYF
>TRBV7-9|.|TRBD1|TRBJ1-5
TGTGCCAGCAGCCCCGAGGGACAGGGGAATCAGCCCCAGCATTTT
CASSPEGQGNQPQHF
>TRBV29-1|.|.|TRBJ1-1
TGCAGCGTTGTTCCAGGGGTTCGTGAAGCTTTCTTT
CSVVPGVREAFF
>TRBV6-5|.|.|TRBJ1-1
TGTGCCAGCAGATTAGGGGCTCACACTGAAGCTTTCTTT
CASRLGAHTEAFF
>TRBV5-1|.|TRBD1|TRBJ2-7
TGCGCCAGCAGCTTGGGACAGGGAGCCTACGAGCAGTACTTC
CASSLGQGAYEQYF
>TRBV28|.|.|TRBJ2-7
TGTGCCAGCAGTACCGGGGGAAAGGGAGCCTACGAGCAGTACTTC
CASSTGGKGAYEQYF
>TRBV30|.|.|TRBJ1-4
TGTGCCTGGAGTTTCCAGACAGGCCTGTTTTTT
CAWSFQTGLFF
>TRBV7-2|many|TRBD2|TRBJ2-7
TGTGCCAGCAGCCCAACTAGCGACAGCTCCTACGAGCAGTACTTC
CASSPTSDSSYEQYF
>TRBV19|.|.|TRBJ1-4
TGTGCCAGTAGCCTTAAAACAACTAATGAAAAACTGTTTTTT
CASSLKTTNEKLFF
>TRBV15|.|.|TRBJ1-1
TGTGCCACCAGCACCTGGAGTAGGGGAGGTACTGAAGCTTTCTTT
CATSTWSRGGTEAFF
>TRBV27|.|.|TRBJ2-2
TGTGCCAGCAGTTTTGGGCAGGGAGGTAGTGGGGAGCTGTTTTTT
CASSFGQGGSGELFF
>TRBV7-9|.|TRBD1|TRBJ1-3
TGTGCCAGCAGCCCCAGCTGGGGCAGGGGGGATTACACCATATATTTT
CASSPSWGRGDYTIYF
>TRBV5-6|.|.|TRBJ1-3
TGTGCCAGCAGCTTGCTGGCCGGGGGGTCTGGAAACACCATATATTTT
CASSLLAGGSGNTIYF
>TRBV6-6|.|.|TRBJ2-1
TGTGCCAGCATGGACTACAGCAATGAGCAGTTCTTC
CASMDYSNEQFF
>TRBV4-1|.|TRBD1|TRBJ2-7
TGCGCCAGCAGCGCCGGGACAGGGTCCTACGAGCAGTACTTC
CASSAGTGSYEQYF
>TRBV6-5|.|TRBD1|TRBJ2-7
TGTGCCAGCAGTCCCACAGGGGGCCCCTACGAGCAGTACTTC
CASSPTGGPYEQYF
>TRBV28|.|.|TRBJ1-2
TGTGCCAGCAGTTTAAGCGCGAACAGGGTTGATCATGGCTACACCTTC
CASSLSANRVDHGYTF
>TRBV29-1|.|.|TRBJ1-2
TGCAGCGTCCCCGGCGGGGGGAACTATGGCTACACCTTC
CSVPGGGNYGYTF
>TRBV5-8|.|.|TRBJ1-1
TGTGCCAGCAGTCTGCAGCGGTCGTGGACTGAAGCTTTCTTT
CASSLQRSWTEAFF
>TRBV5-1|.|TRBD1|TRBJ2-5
TGCGCCAGCAGCTTACCAGGGGGCGCGGAGACCCAGTACTTC
CASSLPGGAETQYF
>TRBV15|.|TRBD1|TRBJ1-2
TGTGCCACCAGCAGAGATGGAACAGGGGTTAACTATGGCTACACCTTC
CATSRDGTGVNYGYTF
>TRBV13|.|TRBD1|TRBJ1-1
TGTGCCAGCAGCCTCACAGGGGGTCGGGACACTGAAGCTTTCTTT
CASSLTGGRDTEAFF
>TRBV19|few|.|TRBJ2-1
TGTGCCAGTAGTAGTAGCAAGTTCTCCTACAATGAGCAGTTCTTC
CASSSSKFSYNEQFF
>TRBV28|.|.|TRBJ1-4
TGTGCCAGCAGTTTAGGGGGCGGGAGGCTCAATGAAAAACTGTTTTTT
CASSLGGGRLNEKLFF
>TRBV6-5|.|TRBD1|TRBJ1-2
TGTGCCAGCAGCTCAGGACAGGGTATCGGCTACACCTTC
CASSSGQGIGYTF
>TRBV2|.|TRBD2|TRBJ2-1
TGTGCCAGCAGGGGACTAGCGGATGAGCAGTTCTTC
CASRGLADEQFF
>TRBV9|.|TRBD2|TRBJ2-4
TGTGCCAGCAGCCCGACTAGCGGGGGAAACATTCAGTACTTC
CASSPTSGGNIQYF
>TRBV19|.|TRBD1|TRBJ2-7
TGTGCCAGTAGGGCGGACAGGGGAAGCTACGAGCAGTACTTC
CASRADRGSYEQYF
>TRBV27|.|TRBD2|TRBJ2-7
TGTGCCAGCAGCGGACATGGCCGTGGTAGCGGGGGCCAAACTTCTTACGAGCAGTACTTC
CASSGHGRGSGGQTSYEQYF
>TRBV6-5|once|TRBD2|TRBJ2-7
TGTGCCAGCGCTAGCGGGAAGGTGTACGAGCAGTACTTC
CASASGKVYEQYF